This TCR beta chain was sequenced for a study of cytotoxic CD8 clonotypes in ibrutinib-treated CLL. At the level of the study: Partial response occurred in roughly 25 patients and complete response in 2; at median approximately 68 months, approximately 14 remained remitted and some twelve progressed.

About this clone: Its antigen is unknown.

This CDR3 comprises 14 residues. Per germline, CDR1 MNHEY and CDR2 SVGAGI. V lost 6 bases and J lost 3, with 14 bases in between. The planned depth of sequencing spanned 1 in 200,000 to 1 in 1 million T cells. Produced via immunoSEQ multiplex PCR; TCRdb's table is partial and in-frame only. The sample holds 250,000 to 350,000 clones, approximately 76% seen once. Study-level findings and limits: Sustained-remission and progressing patients diverged in sampling times. Once treatment began, public clonotypes, which were uncommon, contracted or stayed stable.

V and J are TRBV6-5 and TRBJ1-2, with unresolved D. Sample: PBMCs, taken at disease progression, from a patient treated with ibrutinib. This clonotype originated in a human donor with chronic lymphocytic leukemia. In DNA form, the CDR3 reads TGTGCCAGCAGCCCCGCCGGGTTTTACTATGGCTACACCTTC. The encoded protein is CASSPAGFYYGYTF.